The 13 T cell receptor beta chains in this list originate from one sample, sequenced in a study of radiotherapy plus CTLA-4 blockade in lung cancer (dated by TCRdb to the late 2010s). Library generation was performed with the immunoSEQ multiplex PCR assay. TCRdb obtained this table from immuneACCESS and retained in-frame rearrangements with V and J assigned. These tables miss some clones; where compared with another copy, unresolved V genes account for less than half of the shortfall, and the remainder is unexplained. For this sample there are approximately 57,000 clones; approximately 84% appear just once. 5% to 6.5% of the sample is held by the ten biggest clonotypes. The sample was peripheral blood, taken from a patient treated with radiotherapy plus ipilimumab. Source of these receptors: a human donor with non-small cell lung cancer whose response to radiotherapy plus ipilimumab could not be evaluated.

V gene TRBV7-2 combines with J gene TRBJ1-4; 8 nucleotides align to TRBD1. The CDR3 has 18 amino acids. The germline V gene has CDR1 SGHTA and CDR2 FQGNSA. The trim removed 1 base at V and 9 bases at J, leaving 16 bases unmatched. The CDR3 DNA is TGTGCCAGCAGCTTAGGGGGCAGGGGGCGCCCGGTGGGTAAAAAACTGTTTTTT. It codes for CASSLGGRGRPVGKKLFF.

The CDR3 nucleotides are TGCGCCAGCAGCCAAGAGGGACTAGCGGGAGGGAATGAGCAGTTCTTC. It translates to CASSQEGLAGGNEQFF. The genes are TRBV4-3 and TRBJ2-1; TRBD2 matches at 16 bases. The junction had 0 bases not matched to a gene; V was cut back by 0 bases and J by 7 bases. Germline V gene sequence: CDR1 LGHNA, CDR2 YSLEER. The length of the CDR3 is 16 residues.

This sequence joins TRBV11-2 and TRBJ2-1; 8 positions agree with TRBD2. This CDR3 spans 16 amino acids. Germline CDR1 and CDR2: SGHAT and FQNNGV. V trimming: 2 bases; J trimming: 5 bases; junction bases outside the gene matches: 8. This CDR3 is CASSLQTGTRDNEQFF. The DNA of the CDR3 is TGTGCCAGCAGCTTACAGACCGGGACTAGAGACAATGAGCAGTTCTTC.

Only one count was recorded for this clone. This sequence joins TRBV5-4 and TRBJ2-7; D is undetermined. Per germline, CDR1 SGHNT and CDR2 YYREEE (reference sequence). V lost 0 bases and J lost 3, with 10 bases in between. The CDR3 extends over 14 amino acids. The CDR3 spells CASSLEQARYEQYF. CDR3 DNA: TGTGCCAGCAGCTTGGAGCAGGCACGCTACGAGCAGTACTTC.

The genes are TRBV21-1 and TRBJ1-1. TRBV21-1 is a recognized pseudogene. The length of the CDR3 is 12 residues. CDR3 sequence (DNA): TGTGCCAGCATGGACGGGGGAGGGGAAGCTTTCTTT. Translation: CASMDGGGEAFF.

This clone has only one observation. The V call is TRBV27, the J call TRBJ2-1; TRBD2 agrees at 12 bases. This CDR3 contains 15 residues. Trimming removed 2 bases from V and 8 bases from J; junction bases left unmatched: 4. In germline, CDR1 is MNHEY, CDR2 SMNVEV (reference sequence). CDR3 residues: CASSLRASGRDEQFF. Written as DNA, the CDR3 is TGTGCCAGCAGTTTAAGGGCTAGCGGGAGGGATGAGCAGTTCTTC.

The CDR3 nucleotides are TGTGCCAGCAAGTCGTTTATCCAGACAGGGATCACTAACTATGGCTACACCTTC. This gives the protein CASKSFIQTGITNYGYTF. The chain carries TRBV27 and TRBJ1-2; 7 bases match TRBD1. Germline trimming cut 7 bases from V and 0 bases from J; bases unmatched to any gene: 17. The CDR3 consists of 18 residues. Germline CDR1 reads MNHEY; CDR2 reads SMNVEV (reference sequence).

The V gene is TRBV4-1, the J gene TRBJ2-1; the D gene is possibly TRBD1 (5 bases). V was clipped by 4 bases and J by 0 bases, with 10 bases between them. In germline, CDR1 is MGHRA, CDR2 YSYEKL. The CDR3 runs to 15 residues. In DNA form, the CDR3 reads TGCGCCAGCAGCCCAGACAGAAGCTCCTACAATGAGCAGTTCTTC. Translation: CASSPDRSSYNEQFF.

The chain combines TRBV7-2 with TRBJ2-7; maybe TRBD2 (5 bases). CDR1 is SGHTA and CDR2 is FQGNSA in the germline V gene. The CDR3 is 13 residues long. V was clipped by 5 bases and J by 1 base, with 9 bases between them. CDR3: CASSAGISYEQYF. In DNA, the CDR3 is TGTGCCAGCAGCGCCGGGATTTCCTACGAGCAGTACTTC. Looking up the rest from reference TRBV7-2 and TRBJ2-7 gives the full variable domain: GAGVSQSPSNKVTEKGKDVELRCDPISGHTALYWYRQSLGQGLEFLIYFQGNSAPDKSGLPSDRFSAERTGGSVSTLTIQRTQQEDSAVYLCASSAGISYEQYFGPGTRLTVT.

The chain recombines TRBV19 with TRBJ2-7, with TRBD1 identical over 11 bases. Unmatched junction bases numbered 2, after V lost 4 bases and J lost 0 bases. Germline CDR1 is LNHDA and CDR2 is SQIVND (reference sequence). This CDR3 has 15 amino acids. The CDR3 bases are TGTGCCAGTAGTACCGGGACAGGGGGCTCCTACGAGCAGTACTTC. It encodes CASSTGTGGSYEQYF.

V gene TRBV27 combines with J gene TRBJ2-3, with D hard to call. Germline lookup yields CDR1 MNHEY and CDR2 SMNVEV (reference sequence). V was shortened by 4 bases and J by 0 bases, with 8 bases between the two germline ends. CDR3 length equals 14 residues. CDR3 sequence (DNA): TGTGCCAGCAGTTACTTCTCTAGCACAGATACGCAGTATTTT. Protein: CASSYFSSTDTQYF.

CDR3 in amino acids: CASGVSFRTSGKKNTGELFF. The CDR3, as DNA: TGCGCCAGCGGGGTCTCCTTTAGGACTAGCGGGAAAAAGAACACCGGGGAGCTGTTTTTT. The rearrangement links TRBV10-1 to TRBJ2-2; 12 bases fit TRBD2. This CDR3 region has 20 residues. V lost 8 bases, J lost 1 base, and 17 bases stayed unmatched. The germline gives CDR1 WNHNN, CDR2 SYGVQD (reference sequence).

This clone was seen more than once but under ten times. CDR3 amino acids: CASSLAGGPIPGELFF. In DNA form, the CDR3 reads TGTGCCAGCAGCTTGGCCGGGGGGCCTATTCCCGGGGAGCTGTTTTTT. The chain links TRBV5-6 to TRBJ2-2; possible D gene TRBD2, 7 bases. Between the trimmed V and J ends, which lost 0 bases and 6 bases, there was a span of 15 bases. The CDR3 has 16 amino acids. From germline, CDR1 is SGHDT and CDR2 YYEEEE.